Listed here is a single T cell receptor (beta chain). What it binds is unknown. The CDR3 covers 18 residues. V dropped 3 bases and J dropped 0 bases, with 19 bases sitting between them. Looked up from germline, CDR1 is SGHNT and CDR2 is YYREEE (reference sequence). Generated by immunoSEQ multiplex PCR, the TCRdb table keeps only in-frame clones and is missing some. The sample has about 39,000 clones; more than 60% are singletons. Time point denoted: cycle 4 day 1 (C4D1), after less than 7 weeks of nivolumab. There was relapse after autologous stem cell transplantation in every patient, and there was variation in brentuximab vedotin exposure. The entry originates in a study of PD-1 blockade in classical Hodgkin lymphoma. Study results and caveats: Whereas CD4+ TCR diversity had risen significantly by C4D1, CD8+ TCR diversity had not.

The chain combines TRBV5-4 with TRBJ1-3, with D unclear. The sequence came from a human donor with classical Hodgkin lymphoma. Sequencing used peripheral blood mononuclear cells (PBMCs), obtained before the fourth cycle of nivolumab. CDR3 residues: CASSSTSYPFSSGNTIYF. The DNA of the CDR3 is TGTGCCAGCAGCTCGACATCGTACCCCTTCAGCTCTGGAAACACCATATATTTT.